This T cell receptor beta chain is drawn from a study of breast tumors, draining lymph nodes, adjacent tissues. Study-level points and caveats: Tumors had less TCR diversity than lymph nodes, more than nontumor tissue.

This clonotype was recorded many times. The antigen remains unidentified. TCRdb processed the multiplex PCR reads anew with MiXCR; each CDR3 protein has one entry. The sample includes over 150,000 distinct CDR3 sequences, 30% to 40% of them seen just once. The lymph nodes were axillary draining lymph nodes from breast cancer patients. This TCR was recovered from a female donor with breast cancer. Some clones in this sample may be carry-over from other donors' samples. Input material: axillary lymph node tissue.

CDR3 sequence: CASSRDSIKNIQYF. CDR3 in DNA: TGTGCCAGCAGTCGTGACAGTATCAAAAACATTCAGTACTTC. The chain links TRBV12-3 or TRBV12-4 to TRBJ2-4, with TRBD1 as a possible D gene (5 bases). This CDR3 spans 14 amino acids. V was trimmed by 5 bases and J by 3 bases, leaving 11 bases between them.